This T cell receptor (beta chain) derives from a study of T cell responses to AZD1222 COVID-19 vaccine. Study-level points and caveats: Of spike-specific TCRs, nearly half reportedly target regions left unmutated in variants. At baseline, seropositivity was found in only a handful of AZD1222 recipients.

About this clone: Its cognate antigen is unknown.

CDR1 and CDR2 (germline): SEHNR, FQNEAQ (reference sequence). V dropped 5 bases and J dropped 9 bases, with 16 bases sitting between them. The CDR3 length is 13 residues. Assay: immunoSEQ multiplex PCR; the TCRdb copy retains only in-frame clones and omits some. The sample holds tens of thousands of clones, 88% seen once. The chain uses TRBV7-9 and TRBJ2-5, with D perhaps TRBD2 (5 bases). The TCR sequence derives from an adult in good health. The sample in question was peripheral blood, obtained on day 0 of AZD1222 vaccination. The CDR3 DNA reads TGTGCCAGCAGCCCTGGACTCCATTGGGCCCAGTACTTC. This encodes CASSPGLHWAQYF.